This T cell receptor beta chain was identified during a study of Ad26.COV2.S vaccination and SARS-CoV-2 variants. The CDR3 loop spans 15 amino acids. Germline loops: CDR1 LGHDT, CDR2 YNNKEL (reference sequence). V dropped 1 base and J dropped 6; count of bases not matched to a gene: 8. The study, taken as a whole, reports: Assessments of TCR breadth and depth may have underestimated the total T cell responses.

Repertoires were generated with immunoSEQ multiplex PCR, while TCRdb's copy carries only in-frame clones and drops some. The data contain over 400,000 clones, approximately 92% of them singletons. The treatment was: some 20 received Ad26.COV2.S at low or high dose, single or two shots; roughly five received placebo; per-sample allocation not given. It was on day 63 after the first vaccine or placebo injection that samples were taken. Expression of Wuhan-strain SARS-CoV-2 spike came from the Ad26 vector that formed the vaccine. For this clone: Its antigen is currently unknown.

The chain couples TRBV3-1 (or the pseudogene TRBV3-2) to TRBJ1-2, with 7 bases fitting TRBD1. This clonotype was sampled from a person aged 18-60 years who received the Ad26.COV2.S COVID-19 vaccine or a placebo. The sample consisted of peripheral blood, taken in a trial of Ad26.COV2.S vaccine versus placebo. The chain's CDR3 is CASSQGRTGQNGYTF. Written as DNA, the CDR3 is TGTGCCAGCAGCCAAGGGAGGACAGGACAGAATGGCTACACCTTC.